These T cell receptor beta chains were read from a single sample in a study of esophageal squamous cell carcinoma under preoperative chemotherapy. MiXCR, run by TCRdb on the PCR reads, gives a single entry per CDR3 protein. The sample carries about 18,000 distinct CDR3 sequences, roughly 50% recorded once. This material was collected from a patient given preoperative chemotherapy. The receptors stem from a human donor with esophageal squamous cell carcinoma. The donor label of this sample is uncertain. The CDR3 runs from the conserved cysteine through the conserved F or W. D genes are given only for firm matches. The size of a clone is reported for some rows only, either as once, few or many, or as a class for expanded clones.

size,J,V,D,length,DNA,CDR3
-,TRBJ1-6,TRBV6-1,TRBD1,16,TGTGCCAGCAGCAAAAAGCCGGGACAGGGGAATTCACCCCTCCACTTT,CASSKKPGQGNSPLHF
-,TRBJ2-4,TRBV7-2,-,19,TGTGCCAGCAGCTTAGCAGGGGGGGCGAGTGATCTAGCCAAAGACACCCAGTACTTC,CASSLAGGASDLAKDTQYF
-,TRBJ2-7,TRBV6-5,-,13,TGTGCCAGCAGTTACAGGGAAATGAACGAGCAGTACTTC,CASSYREMNEQYF
many,TRBJ2-1,TRBV7-9,-,16,TGTGCCAGCAGCTTAAAAGGAGGGGGGGTTTACAATGAGCAGTTCTTC,CASSLKGGGVYNEQFF
-,TRBJ2-7,TRBV20-1,-,15,TGCAGTTTTTCCACGCCCGGGGCCAGGACGTACGAGCAGTACTTC,CSFSTPGARTYEQYF
-,TRBJ2-7,TRBV7-2,TRBD1,15,TGTGCCAGCAGCTTAGGGGGGGACAGGTTGTACGAGCAGTACTTC,CASSLGGDRLYEQYF
-,TRBJ2-7,TRBV19,TRBD1,13,TGTGCCAGTAGTATAGATGGACAGGGCGAGCAGTACTTC,CASSIDGQGEQYF
-,TRBJ2-7,TRBV7-3,-,16,TGTGCCAGCAGTCACCACCGAGGTAGTTTATTCTACGAGCAGTACTTC,CASSHHRGSLFYEQYF
few,TRBJ2-1,TRBV12-3/TRBV12-4,TRBD2,15,TGTGCCAGCAGTTTTTTCGCGGGAGTAGGCAATGAGCAGTTCTTC,CASSFFAGVGNEQFF
-,TRBJ2-7,TRBV18,-,14,TGTGCCAGCTCACCACCGTTAAGGATCCACGAGCAGTACTTC,CASSPPLRIHEQYF
many,TRBJ2-7,TRBV6-1,-,15,TGTGCCAGTAAACGGGAGGGGGCCCTCTCCTACGAGCAGTACTTC,CASKREGALSYEQYF
once,TRBJ2-1,TRBV7-2,-,15,TGTGCCAGCAGCTCCCGGGGACTGGAGTACAATGAGCAGTTCTTC,CASSSRGLEYNEQFF
many,TRBJ2-5,TRBV24-1,-,15,TGTGCCACCAGTGATTTAGCGGGCGACCAAGAGACCCAGTACTTC,CATSDLAGDQETQYF
once,TRBJ2-2,TRBV28,TRBD1,15,TGTGCCAGCAAACGGGACAGGGCAAACACCGGGGAGCTGTTTTTT,CASKRDRANTGELFF
few,TRBJ2-5,TRBV7-2,TRBD1,15,TGTGCCAGCAGCTTAGTGAGACAGGGTGTGAAGACCCAGTACTTC,CASSLVRQGVKTQYF
-,TRBJ2-5,TRBV11-1,-,14,TGTGTCAGCAGCCCAACCAGGGTTAGGGAGACCCAGTACTTC,CVSSPTRVRETQYF
-,TRBJ2-3,TRBV7-2,TRBD2,14,TGTGCGAGCAGCGGGATCGCGGGAGAAGATACGCAGTATTTC,CASSGIAGEDTQYF